This record looks at one T cell receptor (beta chain) sequence and its context. These data are taken from a study of technical replicates of blood from a few donors. V was shortened by 5 bases and J by 1 base, with 15 bases between the two germline ends. CDR1 is SGHTA, CDR2 FQGNSA, per germline. CDR3 length equals 16 residues. Repertoires were generated with immunoSEQ multiplex PCR, while TCRdb's copy carries only in-frame clones and drops some. The sample carries tens of thousands of clones, approximately 92% recorded once. V is TRBV7-2 and J is TRBJ2-1, with D perhaps TRBD1 (5 bases). The clonotype was recovered from a human donor in good health. Sequences were obtained from T cells isolated from PBMCs. The CDR3 region is CASSPWGRTSYNEQFF. The DNA of the CDR3 is TGTGCCAGCAGCCCCTGGGGCAGGACGTCCTACAATGAGCAGTTCTTC.